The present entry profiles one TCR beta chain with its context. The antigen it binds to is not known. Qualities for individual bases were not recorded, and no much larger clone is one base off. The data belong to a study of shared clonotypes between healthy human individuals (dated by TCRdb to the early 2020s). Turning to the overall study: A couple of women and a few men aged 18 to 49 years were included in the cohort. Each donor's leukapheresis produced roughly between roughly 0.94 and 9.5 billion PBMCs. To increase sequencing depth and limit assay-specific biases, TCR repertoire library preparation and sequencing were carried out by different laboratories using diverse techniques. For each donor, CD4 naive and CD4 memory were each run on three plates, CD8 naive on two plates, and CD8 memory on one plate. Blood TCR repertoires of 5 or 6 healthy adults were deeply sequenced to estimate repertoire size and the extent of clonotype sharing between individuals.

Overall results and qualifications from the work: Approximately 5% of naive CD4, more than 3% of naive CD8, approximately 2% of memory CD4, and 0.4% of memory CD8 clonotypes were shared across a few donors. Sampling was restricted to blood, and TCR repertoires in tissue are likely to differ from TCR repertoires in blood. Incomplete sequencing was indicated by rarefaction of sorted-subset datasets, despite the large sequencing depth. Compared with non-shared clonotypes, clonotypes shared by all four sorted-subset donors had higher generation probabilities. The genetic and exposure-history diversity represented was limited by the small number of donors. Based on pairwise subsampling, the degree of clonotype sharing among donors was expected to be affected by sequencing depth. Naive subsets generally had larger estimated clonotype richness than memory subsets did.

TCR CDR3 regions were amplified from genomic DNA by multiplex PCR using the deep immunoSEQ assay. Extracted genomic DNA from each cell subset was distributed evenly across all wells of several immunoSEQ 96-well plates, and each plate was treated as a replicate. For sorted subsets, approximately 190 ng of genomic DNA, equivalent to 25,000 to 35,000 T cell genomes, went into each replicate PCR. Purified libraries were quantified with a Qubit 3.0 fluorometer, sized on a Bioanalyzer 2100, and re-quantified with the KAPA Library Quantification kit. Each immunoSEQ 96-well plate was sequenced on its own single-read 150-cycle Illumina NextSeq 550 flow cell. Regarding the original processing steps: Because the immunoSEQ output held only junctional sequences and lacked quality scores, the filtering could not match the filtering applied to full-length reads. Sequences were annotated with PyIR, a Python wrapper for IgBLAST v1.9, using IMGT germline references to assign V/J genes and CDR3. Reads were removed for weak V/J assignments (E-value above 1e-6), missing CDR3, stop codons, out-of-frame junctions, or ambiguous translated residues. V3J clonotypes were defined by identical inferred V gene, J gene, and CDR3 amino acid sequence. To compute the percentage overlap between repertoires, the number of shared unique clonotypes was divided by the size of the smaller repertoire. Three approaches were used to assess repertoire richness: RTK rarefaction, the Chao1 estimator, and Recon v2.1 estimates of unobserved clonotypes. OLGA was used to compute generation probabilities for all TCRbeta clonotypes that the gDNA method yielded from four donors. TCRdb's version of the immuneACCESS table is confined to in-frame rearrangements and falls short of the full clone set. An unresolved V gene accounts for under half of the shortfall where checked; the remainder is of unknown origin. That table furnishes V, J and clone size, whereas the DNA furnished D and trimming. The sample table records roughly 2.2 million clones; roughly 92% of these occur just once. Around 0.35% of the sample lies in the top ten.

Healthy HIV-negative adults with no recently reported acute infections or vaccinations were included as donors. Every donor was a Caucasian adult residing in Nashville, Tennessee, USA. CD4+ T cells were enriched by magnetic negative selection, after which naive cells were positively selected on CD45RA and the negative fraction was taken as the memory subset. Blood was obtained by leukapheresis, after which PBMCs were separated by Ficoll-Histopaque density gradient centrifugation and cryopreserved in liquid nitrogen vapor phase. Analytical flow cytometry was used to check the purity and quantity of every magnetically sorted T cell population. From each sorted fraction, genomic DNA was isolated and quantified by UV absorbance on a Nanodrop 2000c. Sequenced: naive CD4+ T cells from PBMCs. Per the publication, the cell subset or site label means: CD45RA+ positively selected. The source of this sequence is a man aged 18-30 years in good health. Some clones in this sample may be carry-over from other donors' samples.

This receptor has the CDR3 CASRPSTGTGNEKLFF. The DNA sequence follows: TGCGCCAGCCGTCCCTCAACTGGGACAGGTAATGAAAAACTGTTTTTT. Here the chain combines TRBV5-1 and TRBJ1-4, with 8 bases in between that match TRBD1. V is trimmed back by 7 bases and J by 4 bases, and the junction contains 12 bases that no gene match accounts for. For CDR1 and CDR2, the germline V gene lists SGHRS and YFSETQ. The CDR3 goes from the cysteine to the phenylalanine over 16 residues. The DNA shown is the 48-base CDR3, in frame from base 1. The full variable domain, completed from the reference TRBV5-1 and TRBJ1-4 proteins outside the CDR3, reads KAGVTQTPRYLIKTRGQQVTLSCSPISGHRSVSWYQQTPGQGLQFLFEYFSETQRNKGNFPGRFSGRQFSNSRSEMNVSTLELGDSALYLCASRPSTGTGNEKLFFGSGTQLSVL.